The next 32 T cell receptor beta chains were all read from a single sample in a study of blood T cells in healthy people across ages. It was with a sample-barcoded 5' primer and a J-beta primer mix that a second PCR of about 6 to 12 cycles was run. TCRdb analysed the 5' RACE reads with MiXCR anew, one entry per CDR3 protein. The profile shows over 950,000 distinct CDR3 sequences, 35% to 40% of them singletons. Sequenced input: blood. All receptors derive from a young man in good health.

This chain joins TRBV28 and TRBJ2-2; D gene ambiguous. CDR3 size: 15 residues. The V and J ends lost 7 bases and 5 bases respectively, with 17 bases between them. From germline, CDR1 is MDHEN and CDR2 SYDVKM. For the CDR3, the DNA is TGTGCCAGCACCCACCGGGTGTGGGCAACCGGGGAGCTGTTTTTT. Residues: CASTHRVWATGELFF.

This clonotype was seen a handful of times. The V and J genes are TRBV20-1 and TRBJ2-7, with TRBD1 matching 8 bases. The V gene end was trimmed by 1 base and the J gene end by 2 bases; junction bases not matched to a gene: 4. Germline V CDR1 and CDR2: DFQATT, SNEGSKA (reference sequence). CDR3 size: 14 residues. DNA for the CDR3: TGCAGTGCTAGAGGGGGACAGGATACCTACGAGCAGTACTTC. Translation gives CSARGGQDTYEQYF.

The table lists this clonotype with a few counts. The J gene is TRBJ2-5, the V gene TRBV28; D remains unclear. V was pared by 4 bases and J by 7 bases, with 10 bases between. The CDR3 is 12 amino acids. The germline gives CDR1 MDHEN, CDR2 SYDVKM. CDR3 DNA sequence: TGTGCCAGCAGTTCAACCCGTGGGACCCAGTACTTC. It yields the protein CASSSTRGTQYF.

The chain links TRBV20-1 to TRBJ2-7; a weak D match, TRBD1 (5 bases). Trimming removed 5 bases at V and 0 bases at J, with 14 bases between. The CDR3 totals 14 residues. Per germline, CDR1 DFQATT and CDR2 SNEGSKA (reference sequence). This chain's CDR3 is CSAQRGGSSYEQYF. In nucleotides, the CDR3 is TGCAGTGCTCAAAGGGGCGGCAGCTCCTACGAGCAGTACTTC.

The chain is built from TRBV20-1 and TRBJ1-1, with D hard to call. V shed 3 bases and J shed 7 bases, with 9 bases lying between them. The CDR3 is 11 residues long. Germline CDR1 DFQATT, CDR2 SNEGSKA (reference sequence). The CDR3 nucleotides are TGCAGTGCTAGTCCCACGCTTGAAGCTTTCTTT. The encoded protein is CSASPTLEAFF.

This clonotype was recorded many times. The chain recombines TRBV7-2 with TRBJ2-5; 12 bases line up with TRBD2. CDR1 is SGHTA and CDR2 is FQGNSA in the germline V gene. V was clipped by 1 base and J by 2 bases; unmatched bases: 2. The CDR3 has 16 amino acids. CDR3 region: CASSLGLAGDQETQYF. The CDR3 DNA sequence: TGTGCCAGCAGCTTAGGACTAGCGGGGGATCAAGAGACCCAGTACTTC. Drawing the rest from reference TRBV7-2 and TRBJ2-5, the complete variable domain is GAGVSQSPSNKVTEKGKDVELRCDPISGHTALYWYRQSLGQGLEFLIYFQGNSAPDKSGLPSDRFSAERTGGSVSTLTIQRTQQEDSAVYLCASSLGLAGDQETQYFGPGTRLLVL.

This clonotype has only a few counts. The CDR3 DNA follows: TGTGCCAGCAGTGATCTAGCGGGGGGGCCCTATACGCAGTATTTT. Translation: CASSDLAGGPYTQYF. The rearrangement links TRBV2 to TRBJ2-3, with 12 bases matching TRBD2. Germline assignment: CDR1 SNHLY and CDR2 FYNNEI. J gave up 7 bases and V 3 bases, and 5 bases lay outside the gene matches. CDR3 length: 15 amino acids.

The chain combines TRBV6-5 with TRBJ1-2, with a possible D match to TRBD1 (5 bases). V lost 8 bases and J lost 4, with 20 bases in between. CDR1 and CDR2 from the germline V gene are MNHEY and SVGAGI. The CDR3 runs 15 residues. CDR3 sequence (DNA): TGTGCCAGCCTTTCCGACAGCTTCCCTCCCTATGGCTACACCTTC. It specifies CASLSDSFPPYGYTF.

The CDR3 DNA sequence: TGTGCCAGCAGCGTAGCTACGGGGTCGGGGCACTCCTACGAGCAGTACTTC. Translated, it gives CASSVATGSGHSYEQYF. The V gene is TRBV9, the J gene TRBJ2-7; possibly TRBD1 or TRBD2 for D (5 bases each). The V and J ends lost 0 bases and 0 bases respectively, with 16 bases between them. The CDR3 sequence is 17 residues long. Germline lookup yields CDR1 SGDLS and CDR2 YYNGEE. Full variable domain (rest looked up from reference TRBV9 and TRBJ2-7): DSGVTQTPKHLITATGQRVTLRCSPRSGDLSVYWYQQSLDQGLQFLIQYYNGEERAKGNILERFSAQQFPDLHSELNLSSLELGDSALYFCASSVATGSGHSYEQYFGPGTRLTVT.

The chain is built from TRBV5-1 and TRBJ2-3; D unclear. Germline loops: CDR1 SGHRS, CDR2 YFSETQ. V gave up 0 bases and J gave up 0 bases, with 8 bases separating them. This CDR3 comprises 15 residues. CDR3 nucleotide sequence: TGCGCCAGCAGCTTGGACCCAAGAAGCACAGATACGCAGTATTTT. Translated, it gives CASSLDPRSTDTQYF.

This clonotype showed up just a few times. V usage is TRBV5-1 and J usage is TRBJ1-4; weak D call: TRBD1 (5 bases). The CDR3 loop spans 14 amino acids. V was pared by 7 bases and J by 3 bases, with 13 bases between. The germline gives CDR1 SGHRS, CDR2 YFSETQ. CDR3 nucleotide sequence: TGCGCCAGCGGAACCGGGACGGCTAATGAAAAACTGTTTTTT. It encodes CASGTGTANEKLFF.

Note on this clonotype: One end of the junction is discordant with germline, which a read error may explain. The DNA for the CDR3 is TGTGCCAGCAGTTTAGAGACAGGGGGGGGCCCAGATGCGCAATATTTT. Its protein is CASSLETGGGPDAQYF. V and J are TRBV12-3 or TRBV12-4 and TRBJ2-3, with 9 bases fitting TRBD1. The CDR3 spans 16 residues.

This chain joins TRBV7-9 and TRBJ1-5; D gene unclear. This CDR3 has 15 amino acids. V was cut by 6 bases and J by 7 bases, with 19 bases left in between. CDR1 SEHNR and CDR2 FQNEAQ come from the germline V gene (reference sequence). The CDR3 nucleotides read TGTGCCAGCAGTCAAAATGGGGTTCAGTCACAGCCCCAGCATTTT. It is translated as CASSQNGVQSQPQHF.

There are a few counts of this clonotype. The genes are TRBV6-5 and TRBJ1-2; D gene unclear. V lost 5 bases to trimming and J lost 7 bases, with 11 bases between them. The germline V gene encodes CDR1 MNHEY and CDR2 SVGAGI. CDR3 size: 12 residues. The CDR3 reads CASSTVEGGYTF. DNA of the CDR3: TGTGCCAGCAGTACCGTTGAGGGTGGCTACACCTTC.

V gene TRBV4-3 combines with J gene TRBJ2-3; D is undetermined. Trimming pared 0 bases from V and 2 bases from J, leaving 21 bases between. The CDR3 sequence is 19 residues long. Germline V gene sequence: CDR1 LGHNA, CDR2 YSLEER. As DNA, the CDR3 is TGCGCCAGCAGCCAAGATTGGTTAACAACGTCCCAAACCACAGATACGCAGTATTTT. It codes for CASSQDWLTTSQTTDTQYF.

The chain employs TRBV20-1 and TRBJ2-1; 15 positions match TRBD2. The germline CDR1 and CDR2 sequences are DFQATT and SNEGSKA (reference sequence). CDR3 length equals 15 residues. J was trimmed by 8 bases and V by 5 bases; bases with no gene match: 7. CDR3 loop: CSAAGLAGGLDEQFF. CDR3 DNA: TGCAGTGCTGCGGGACTAGCGGGGGGTCTCGATGAGCAGTTCTTC.

V is TRBV6-2 or TRBV6-3 and J is TRBJ2-5; D is undetermined. The CDR3 loop spans 12 amino acids. Per the germline V gene, CDR1 is MNHEY and CDR2 is SVGEGT. CDR3 region: CVTTGYQETQYF. CDR3 DNA: TGTGTCACCACTGGGTACCAAGAGACCCAGTACTTC.

The V call is TRBV5-1, the J call TRBJ1-6, with D perhaps matching TRBD1 (6 bases). Trimming shortened V by 1 base and J by 7 bases, and 12 bases separated the two germline ends. The CDR3 totals 15 residues. Germline V gene sequence: CDR1 SGHRS, CDR2 YFSETQ. Here the CDR3 reads CASSLSQGKNSPLHF. The CDR3 bases are TGCGCCAGCAGCTTGTCTCAGGGGAAGAATTCACCCCTCCACTTT. Supplemented by reference TRBV5-1 and TRBJ1-6, the full variable domain reads KAGVTQTPRYLIKTRGQQVTLSCSPISGHRSVSWYQQTPGQGLQFLFEYFSETQRNKGNFPGRFSGRQFSNSRSEMNVSTLELGDSALYLCASSLSQGKNSPLHFGNGTRLTVT.

This clonotype came up once. V usage is TRBV20-1 and J usage is TRBJ1-5; D is unclear. V was trimmed by 3 bases and J by 2 bases, leaving 14 bases between them. Per the germline V gene, CDR1 is DFQATT and CDR2 is SNEGSKA (reference sequence). The CDR3 spans 15 residues. The CDR3, as DNA: TGCAGTGCTAGCCGAGGAGATCGAGGCAATCAGCCCCAGCATTTT. Protein product: CSASRGDRGNQPQHF.

This clonotype has ten or more counts. CDR3 residues: CASSLRDTQYF. The CDR3 region has the DNA TGTGCCAGCAGCTTACGCGATACGCAGTATTTT. This sequence joins TRBV12-3 or TRBV12-4 and TRBJ2-3; D gene ambiguous. Trimming took off 6 bases at V and 6 bases at J, with 7 bases between the two ends. CDR3 length equals 11 residues.

J is TRBJ2-3 and V is TRBV6-6, with 7 bases aligning to TRBD1. The CDR3 extends over 16 amino acids. CDR1 is MNHNY, CDR2 SVGAGI, per germline (reference sequence). After removal of 5 bases from V and 1 base from J, the junction contained 9 bases not matched to a gene. The CDR3 nucleotides are TGTGCCAGCAGTAGGTCCGAGGGGGCCCGCACAGATACGCAGTATTTT. It specifies CASSRSEGARTDTQYF.

V is TRBV29-1 and J is TRBJ1-1; 7 bases match TRBD1. Germline-derived CDR1 and CDR2 are SQVTM and ANQGSEA. V dropped 6 bases and J dropped 0; count of bases not matched to a gene: 7. There are 14 residues in the CDR3. The DNA of the CDR3 is TGCAGCGTCCTAAGGGACAGTATGAACACTGAAGCTTTCTTT. It codes for CSVLRDSMNTEAFF.

This clonotype was detected only a few times. V is TRBV3-1 and J is TRBJ2-3; 8 bases agree with TRBD2. The CDR3 length is 16 residues. The germline gives CDR1 LGHDT, CDR2 YNNKEL (reference sequence). V lost 1 base to trimming and J lost 3 bases; unmatched junction nucleotides: 6. CDR3 region: CASSQGVAGRTDTQYF. As DNA, the CDR3 is TGTGCCAGCAGCCAAGGTGTAGCGGGGAGGACAGATACGCAGTATTTT.

In its sample, this clonotype was seen a few times. The chain carries TRBV14 and TRBJ2-7; D gene ambiguous. With 0 bases removed from V and 2 bases from J, the gap between germline ends came to 5 bases. The CDR3 runs to 13 residues. CDR1 is SGHDN, CDR2 FVKESK, per germline. Here the CDR3 DNA reads TGTGCCAGCAGCCAAGAAAAGACCTACGAGCAGTACTTC. Residues: CASSQEKTYEQYF.

The chain is built from TRBV20-1 and TRBJ1-6, with D unclear. Germline CDR1 is DFQATT and CDR2 is SNEGSKA (reference sequence). V shed 2 bases and J shed 7 bases, with 12 bases lying between them. The CDR3 length is 14 residues. CDR3 protein: CSARSSADNSPLHF. CDR3 coding DNA: TGCAGTGCTAGATCTTCGGCCGACAATTCACCCCTCCACTTT.

The rearrangement uses TRBV18 and TRBJ2-5, with 10 bases aligning to TRBD1. V lost 3 bases, J lost 5 bases, and 3 bases stayed unmatched. CDR1 and CDR2 (germline): KGHSH, LQKENI. This CDR3 is 14 amino acids long. The chain's CDR3 is CASSPDRGLETQYF. The CDR3 DNA is TGTGCCAGCTCACCGGACAGGGGGTTGGAGACCCAGTACTTC.

V and J are TRBV2 and TRBJ1-2; D call uncertain. This CDR3 region has 20 residues. Germline CDR1 is SNHLY and CDR2 is FYNNEI. The V gene lost 2 bases and the J gene lost 0 bases, with 25 bases spanning the gap. The CDR3 protein is CASSELGGSWEAGTNYGYTF. The CDR3 DNA reads TGTGCCAGCAGTGAATTGGGAGGTTCGTGGGAGGCAGGCACTAACTATGGCTACACCTTC.

The chain carries TRBV4-1 and TRBJ2-1; 10 bases agree with TRBD2. J gave up 3 bases and V 0 bases, and 11 bases lay outside the gene matches. The CDR3 contains 19 residues. CDR1 and CDR2 from the germline V gene are MGHRA and YSYEKL. CDR3 nucleotide sequence: TGCGCCAGCAGCCAAGATGGGACCGCATCTAGCGGGAGCTACAATGAGCAGTTCTTC. It specifies CASSQDGTASSGSYNEQFF.

The J gene is TRBJ1-1, the V gene TRBV6-5; no reliable D call. Trimming took 2 bases from V and 7 from J, leaving 11 bases between them. CDR3 length equals 13 residues. CDR1 MNHEY and CDR2 SVGAGI come from the germline V gene. This CDR3 is CASSYTQTNEAFF. In nucleotides, the CDR3 is TGTGCCAGCAGTTACACCCAGACAAATGAAGCTTTCTTT.

V gene TRBV20-1 combines with J gene TRBJ1-1, with D perhaps TRBD1 (5 bases). The germline V and J ends were trimmed by 0 bases and 7 bases, with 15 bases remaining between them. Germline loops: CDR1 DFQATT, CDR2 SNEGSKA (reference sequence). The CDR3 is 14 amino acids. CDR3: CSARDPLGASEAFF. Here the CDR3 DNA reads TGCAGTGCTAGAGACCCGCTAGGGGCTAGTGAAGCTTTCTTT.

The rearrangement uses TRBV7-9 and TRBJ2-3; D unresolved. CDR1 and CDR2 (germline): SEHNR, FQNEAQ (reference sequence). V was trimmed by 5 bases and J by 5 bases, leaving 14 bases between them. The CDR3 loop spans 14 amino acids. This CDR3 reads CASSPPAEGDTQYF. For the CDR3, the DNA is TGTGCCAGCAGCCCCCCGGCGGAAGGAGATACGCAGTATTTT.

This rearrangement joins TRBV30 to TRBJ1-1; D is ambiguous. Per the germline V gene, CDR1 is GTSNPN and CDR2 is SVGIG (reference sequence). The CDR3 is 12 amino acids. V shed 2 bases and J shed 1 base, with 5 bases lying between them. In DNA, the CDR3 is TGTGCCTGGAGTTCGAGGAACACTGAAGCTTTCTTT. Amino acid sequence: CAWSSRNTEAFF.